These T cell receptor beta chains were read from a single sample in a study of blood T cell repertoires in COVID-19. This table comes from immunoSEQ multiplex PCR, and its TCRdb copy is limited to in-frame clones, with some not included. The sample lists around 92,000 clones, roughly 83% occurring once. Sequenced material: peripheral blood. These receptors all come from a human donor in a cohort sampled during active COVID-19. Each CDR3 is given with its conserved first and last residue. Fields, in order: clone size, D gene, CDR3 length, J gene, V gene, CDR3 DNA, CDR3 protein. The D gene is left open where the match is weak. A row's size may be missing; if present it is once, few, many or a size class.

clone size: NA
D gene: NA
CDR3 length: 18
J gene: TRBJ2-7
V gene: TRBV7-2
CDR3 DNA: TGTGCCAGCAGCTCCGGGACAGGATCTAGCGGGACCCACTACGAGCAGTACTTC
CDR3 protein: CASSSGTGSSGTHYEQYF

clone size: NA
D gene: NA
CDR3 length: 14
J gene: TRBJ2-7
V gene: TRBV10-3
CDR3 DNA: TGTGCCATCAGTCCCGGAGGGGGGGCCCACGAGCAGTACTTC
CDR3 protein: CAISPGGGAHEQYF

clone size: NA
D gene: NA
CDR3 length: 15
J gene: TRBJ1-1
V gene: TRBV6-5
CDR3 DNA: TGTGCCAGCAGCCCGTATCTCGGTACGAACACTGAAGCTTTCTTT
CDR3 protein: CASSPYLGTNTEAFF

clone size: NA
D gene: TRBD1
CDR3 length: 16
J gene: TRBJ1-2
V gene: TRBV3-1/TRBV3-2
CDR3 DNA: TGTGCCAGCAGCCAAAGACAGGGTCTCCAGGGGTATGGCTACACCTTC
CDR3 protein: CASSQRQGLQGYGYTF

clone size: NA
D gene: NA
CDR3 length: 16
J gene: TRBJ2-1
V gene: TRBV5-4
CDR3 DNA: TGTGCCAGCAGCCTTGGACTACTCGGATCCTACAATGAGCAGTTCTTC
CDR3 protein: CASSLGLLGSYNEQFF

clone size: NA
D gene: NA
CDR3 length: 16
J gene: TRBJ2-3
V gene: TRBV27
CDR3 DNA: TGTGCCAGCAGTTTAGAAGCTGGACAGCTGGGGCATACGCAGTATTTT
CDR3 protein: CASSLEAGQLGHTQYF

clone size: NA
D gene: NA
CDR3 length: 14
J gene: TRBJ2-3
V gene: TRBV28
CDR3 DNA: TGTGCCAGCAGTTTAGGGGGGAGCACAGATACGCAGTATTTT
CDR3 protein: CASSLGGSTDTQYF

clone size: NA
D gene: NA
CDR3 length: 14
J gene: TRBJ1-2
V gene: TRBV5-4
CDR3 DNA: TGTGCCAGCAGCCAAACAGGGCTCGACTATGGCTACACCTTC
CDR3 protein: CASSQTGLDYGYTF

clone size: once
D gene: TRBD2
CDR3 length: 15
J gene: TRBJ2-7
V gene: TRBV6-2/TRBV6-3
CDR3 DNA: TGTGCCAGCAGTTACCCAGCGGGACCCTCCTACGAGCAGTACTTC
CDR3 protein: CASSYPAGPSYEQYF

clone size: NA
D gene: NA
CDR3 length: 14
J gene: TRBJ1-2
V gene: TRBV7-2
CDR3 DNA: TGTGCCAGCAGCTTAGAGGCTAGATTTCAAGGCTACACCTTC
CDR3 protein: CASSLEARFQGYTF

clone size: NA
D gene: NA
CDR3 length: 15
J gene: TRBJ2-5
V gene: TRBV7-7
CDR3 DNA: TGTGCCAGCAGCCCAGTCGCGAACAGACAAGAGACCCAGTACTTC
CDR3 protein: CASSPVANRQETQYF

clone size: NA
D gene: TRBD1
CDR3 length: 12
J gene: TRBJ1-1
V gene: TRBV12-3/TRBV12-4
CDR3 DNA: TGTGCCAGCAGTCCCGGGACAGGGGAAGCTTTCTTT
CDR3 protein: CASSPGTGEAFF

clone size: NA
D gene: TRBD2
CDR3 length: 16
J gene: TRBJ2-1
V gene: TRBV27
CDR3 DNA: TGTGCCAGCAGTTTAATGCGGGGAGGGCGCTACAATGAGCAGTTCTTC
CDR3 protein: CASSLMRGGRYNEQFF

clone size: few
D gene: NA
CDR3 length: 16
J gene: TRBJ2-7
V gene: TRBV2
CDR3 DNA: TGTGCCAGCAGTGATGGCGGGTCGGTGGGCATCTACGAGCAGTACTTC
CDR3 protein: CASSDGGSVGIYEQYF

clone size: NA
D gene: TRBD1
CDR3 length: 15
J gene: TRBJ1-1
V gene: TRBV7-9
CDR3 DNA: TGTGCCAGCAGCTTAGTTCTGGCAGGGGGCACTGAAGCTTTCTTT
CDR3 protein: CASSLVLAGGTEAFF

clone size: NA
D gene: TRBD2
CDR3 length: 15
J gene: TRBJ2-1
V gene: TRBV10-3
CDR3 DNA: TGTGCCATCGCTGCGGAGCTAGCGGGGGTCGGTGAGCAGTTCTTC
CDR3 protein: CAIAAELAGVGEQFF

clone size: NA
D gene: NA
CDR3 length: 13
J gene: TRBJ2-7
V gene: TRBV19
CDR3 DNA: TGTGCCAGTAGCCCCGACACTTCCTACGAGCAGTACTTC
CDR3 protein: CASSPDTSYEQYF

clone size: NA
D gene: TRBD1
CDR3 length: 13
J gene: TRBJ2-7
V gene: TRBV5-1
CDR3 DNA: TGCGCCAGCAGTTCAGGGGGCTCCGGCGAGCAGTACTTC
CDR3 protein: CASSSGGSGEQYF

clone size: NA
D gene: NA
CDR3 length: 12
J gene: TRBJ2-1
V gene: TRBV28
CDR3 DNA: TGTGCCAGCAGCTGGCGGGGACGCGAGCAGTTCTTC
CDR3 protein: CASSWRGREQFF

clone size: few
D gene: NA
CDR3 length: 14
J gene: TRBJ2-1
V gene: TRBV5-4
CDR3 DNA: TGTGCCAGCAGCTTAACGGGAGAACGGGGTGAGCAGTTCTTC
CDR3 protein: CASSLTGERGEQFF

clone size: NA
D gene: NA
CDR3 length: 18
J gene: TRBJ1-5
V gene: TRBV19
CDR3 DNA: TGTGCCAGTAGTCTAAGGGGCAGCCGAATTTATAGCAATCAGCCCCAGCATTTT
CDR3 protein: CASSLRGSRIYSNQPQHF

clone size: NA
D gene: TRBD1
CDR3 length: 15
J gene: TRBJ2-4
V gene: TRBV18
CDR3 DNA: TGTGCCAGCTCCCCAGGGGGCGCAACGTCGTACATTCAGTACTTC
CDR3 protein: CASSPGGATSYIQYF

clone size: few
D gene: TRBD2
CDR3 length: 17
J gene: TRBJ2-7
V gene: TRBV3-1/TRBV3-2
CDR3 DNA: TGTGCCAGCAGCCAAGGGTCAGCGGGAGGCCCCGCCTACGAGCAGTACTTC
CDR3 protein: CASSQGSAGGPAYEQYF

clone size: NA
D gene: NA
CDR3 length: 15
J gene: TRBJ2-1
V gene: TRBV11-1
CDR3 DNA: TGTGCCAGCAGACCTTACGGGAGTCAGCGAAATGAGCAGTTCTTC
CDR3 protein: CASRPYGSQRNEQFF

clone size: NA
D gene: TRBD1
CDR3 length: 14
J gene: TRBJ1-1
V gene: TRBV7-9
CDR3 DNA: TGTGCCAGCAGCCGCGGACAGGCCTCCACTGAAGCTTTCTTT
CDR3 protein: CASSRGQASTEAFF